The 13 T cell receptor beta chains presented below share a single source sample, sequenced in a study of CD8 T cells in Susac syndrome. Random hexamers were used to reverse transcribe roughly 0.45 to 1 ug of RNA. TCRdb redid the calling of the immunoSEQ multiplex PCR reads with MiXCR, one entry per CDR3 protein. The sample gives about 110,000 distinct CDR3 sequences, roughly 94% of which show up once; over 0.35% is in the top ten. Specimen: CD8+ T cells from PBMCs. The source is a human donor with Susac syndrome.

In nucleotides, the CDR3 is TGTGCCAGCAGCGCGACGGGCCGAATTTACGAGCAGTACTTC. Translated: CASSATGRIYEQYF. The chain combines TRBV25-1 with TRBJ2-7; no clear D. The CDR3 spans 14 residues. The V gene lost 6 bases and the J gene lost 4 bases, with 16 bases spanning the gap. CDR1 is MGHDK and CDR2 is SYGVNS in the germline V gene.

This rearrangement joins TRBV9 to TRBJ2-4; perhaps TRBD2 as D (6 bases). V dropped 2 bases and J dropped 7 bases, with 10 bases sitting between them. The CDR3 loop spans 13 amino acids. CDR1 and CDR2 (germline): SGDLS, YYNGEE. CDR3 residues: CASSVTGENIQYF. The CDR3 region has the DNA TGTGCCAGCAGCGTGACGGGGGAGAACATTCAGTACTTC.

On this clonotype: A read error may account for a junction end that differs from germline. The chain has TRBV5-4 and TRBJ1-3, with unresolved D. The CDR3 is 11 amino acids. Germline V gene data show CDR1 as SGHNT and CDR2 as YYREEE (reference sequence). The CDR3 nucleotides are TGTGCCAGCAGCTTGGGAGGGTCAGTAGATTTT. Its translation: CASSLGGSVDF.

This chain connects TRBV3-1 to TRBJ2-5; D may match TRBD1 or TRBD2 (6 bases each). Germline V gene sequence: CDR1 LGHDT, CDR2 YNNKEL (reference sequence). V was pared by 2 bases and J by 5 bases, with 18 bases between. This CDR3 contains 16 residues. The CDR3 DNA reads as TGTGCCAGCAGCCAATTCCGGGGGCTGGGGGCCGAGACCCAGTACTTC. Translated: CASSQFRGLGAETQYF.

The count of this clonotype is one. At one of its ends the junction is not consistent with the germline gene, which may arise from a read error. CDR3 sequence: CASSQEPGTGGYSEQFF. The CDR3 coding sequence is TGCGCCAGCAGCCAAGAACCCGGGACAGGGGGATACAGTGAGCAGTTCTTC. This rearrangement joins TRBV4-1 to TRBJ2-1; 11 bases line up with TRBD1. The CDR3 runs 17 residues. The germline CDR1 and CDR2 sequences are MGHRA and YSYEKL.

The rearrangement links TRBV27 to TRBJ2-7, with TRBD2 as a possible D gene (6 bases). Germline V gene sequence: CDR1 MNHEY, CDR2 SMNVEV (reference sequence). V was pared by 5 bases and J by 0 bases, with 11 bases between. CDR3 length: 14 residues. CDR3 nucleotides: TGTGCCAGCAGTCACCCCGGGAGCTCCTACGAGCAGTACTTC. Translation: CASSHPGSSYEQYF.

The rearrangement joins TRBV7-9 to TRBJ1-5, with D unclear. V lost 1 base to trimming and J lost 1 base, with 5 bases between them. The germline CDR1 and CDR2 sequences are SEHNR and FQNEAQ (reference sequence). The length of the CDR3 is 14 residues. The CDR3: CASSLEASNQPQHF. The CDR3 DNA reads TGTGCCAGCAGCTTAGAGGCAAGCAATCAGCCCCAGCATTTT.

This clonotype was recorded once. The genes are TRBV13 and TRBJ1-4; D is unresolved. The length of the CDR3 is 14 residues. Germline CDR1 PRHDT, CDR2 FYEKMQ (reference sequence). Trimming stripped 2 bases from V and 8 bases from J, with 12 bases between. The CDR3 nucleotides read TGTGCCAGCAGCTTATCCAGGAGAGCCGAAAAACTGTTTTTT. This codes for CASSLSRRAEKLFF.

This chain connects TRBV9 to TRBJ2-7; 7 nucleotides agree with TRBD1. The CDR3 contains 14 residues. Per the germline V gene, CDR1 is SGDLS and CDR2 is YYNGEE. V was clipped by 3 bases and J by 7 bases; unmatched bases: 10. The CDR3 nucleotides read TGTGCCAGCAGCGCCCGGACAGGAGTCTGGGAGCAGTACTTC. Protein: CASSARTGVWEQYF.

The J gene is TRBJ2-1, the V gene TRBV19, with a possible D match to TRBD1 (6 bases). The germline gives CDR1 LNHDA, CDR2 SQIVND (reference sequence). The CDR3 totals 14 residues. Trimming left V 7 bases short and J 9 bases short, with 19 bases between. CDR3 sequence reads: CASNPGAGAGEQFF. The CDR3 DNA follows: TGTGCCAGTAATCCCGGCGCAGGGGCGGGTGAGCAGTTCTTC.

The rearrangement links TRBV7-9 to TRBJ2-7, with 7 bases lining up with TRBD2. CDR3 length equals 14 residues. Germline trimming cut 3 bases from V and 3 bases from J; bases unmatched to any gene: 5. CDR1 and CDR2 (germline): SEHNR, FQNEAQ (reference sequence). CDR3 amino acids: CASSLSTSDYEQYF. The CDR3 DNA sequence: TGTGCCAGCAGCTTGTCAACTAGCGACTACGAGCAGTACTTC. The full variable domain, rest sourced from reference TRBV7-9 and TRBJ2-7, is DTGVSQNPRHKITKRGQNVTFRCDPISEHNRLYWYRQTLGQGPEFLTYFQNEAQLEKSRLLSDRFSAERPKGSFSTLEIQRTEQGDSAMYLCASSLSTSDYEQYFGPGTRLTVT.

This chain joins TRBV20-1 and TRBJ2-7, with a possible D match to TRBD1 (6 bases). Germline lookup yields CDR1 DFQATT and CDR2 SNEGSKA (reference sequence). The CDR3 spans 16 residues. Trimming pared 6 bases from V and 1 base from J, leaving 22 bases between. CDR3 region: CSAHLQIRQASYEQYF. The CDR3 DNA follows: TGCAGTGCCCATCTCCAGATCCGACAGGCTTCCTACGAGCAGTACTTC.

V gene TRBV5-1 combines with J gene TRBJ2-3; D is unresolved. The CDR3 has 14 amino acids. Trimming took 4 bases from V and 6 from J, leaving 15 bases between them. Germline V CDR1 and CDR2: SGHRS, YFSETQ. This CDR3 reads CASSPDGPADTQYF. The CDR3 DNA reads as TGCGCCAGCAGCCCCGATGGGCCAGCCGATACGCAGTATTTT. The entire variable domain, with the rest obtained from reference TRBV5-1 and TRBJ2-3, is as follows: KAGVTQTPRYLIKTRGQQVTLSCSPISGHRSVSWYQQTPGQGLQFLFEYFSETQRNKGNFPGRFSGRQFSNSRSEMNVSTLELGDSALYLCASSPDGPADTQYFGPGTRLTVL.